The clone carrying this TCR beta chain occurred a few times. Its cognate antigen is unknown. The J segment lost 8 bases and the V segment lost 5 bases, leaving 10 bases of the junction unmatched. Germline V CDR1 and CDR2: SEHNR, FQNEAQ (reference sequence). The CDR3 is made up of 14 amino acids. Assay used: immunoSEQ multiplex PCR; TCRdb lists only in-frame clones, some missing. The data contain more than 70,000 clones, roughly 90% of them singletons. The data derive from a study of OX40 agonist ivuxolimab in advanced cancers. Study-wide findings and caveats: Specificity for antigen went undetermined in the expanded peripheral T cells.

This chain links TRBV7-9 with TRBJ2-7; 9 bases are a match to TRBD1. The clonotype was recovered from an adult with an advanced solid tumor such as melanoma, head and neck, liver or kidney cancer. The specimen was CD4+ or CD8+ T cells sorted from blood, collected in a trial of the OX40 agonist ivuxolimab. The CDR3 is CASSPHRGPSQQYF. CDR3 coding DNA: TGTGCCAGCAGCCCGCACAGGGGGCCCAGCCAGCAGTACTTC.